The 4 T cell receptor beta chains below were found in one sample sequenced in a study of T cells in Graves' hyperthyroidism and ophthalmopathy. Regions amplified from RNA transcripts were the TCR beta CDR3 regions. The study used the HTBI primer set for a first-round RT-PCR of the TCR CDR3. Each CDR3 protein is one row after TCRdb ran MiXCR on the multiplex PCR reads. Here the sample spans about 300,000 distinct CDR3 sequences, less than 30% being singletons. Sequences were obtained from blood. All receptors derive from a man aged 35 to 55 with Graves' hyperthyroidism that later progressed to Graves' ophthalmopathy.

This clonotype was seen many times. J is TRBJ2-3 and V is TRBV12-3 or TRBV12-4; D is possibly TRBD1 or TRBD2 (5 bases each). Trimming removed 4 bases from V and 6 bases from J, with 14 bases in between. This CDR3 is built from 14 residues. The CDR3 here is CASSSGLGSDTQYF. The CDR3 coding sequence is TGTGCCAGCAGTTCGGGGCTGGGTAGCGATACGCAGTATTTT.

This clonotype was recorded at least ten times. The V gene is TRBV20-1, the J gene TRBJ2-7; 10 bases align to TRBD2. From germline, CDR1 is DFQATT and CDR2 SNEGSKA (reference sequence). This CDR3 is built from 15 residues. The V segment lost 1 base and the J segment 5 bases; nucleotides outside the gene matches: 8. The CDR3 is CSARAPGLASNEQYF. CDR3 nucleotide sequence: TGCAGTGCTAGAGCCCCGGGACTAGCGTCCAACGAGCAGTACTTC.

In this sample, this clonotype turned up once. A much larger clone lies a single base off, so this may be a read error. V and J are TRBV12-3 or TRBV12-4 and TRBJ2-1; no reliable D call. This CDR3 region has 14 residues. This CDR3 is CANSLEAVYNEQFF. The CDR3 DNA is TGTGCCAACAGTTTAGAGGCAGTTTACAATGAGCAGTTCTTC.

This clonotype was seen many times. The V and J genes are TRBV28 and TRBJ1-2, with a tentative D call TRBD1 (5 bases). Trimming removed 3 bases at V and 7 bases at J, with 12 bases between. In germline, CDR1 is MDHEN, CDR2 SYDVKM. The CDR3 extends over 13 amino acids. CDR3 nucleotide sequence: TGTGCCAGCAGTTTCGGTCGACAGTTTGGCTACACCTTC. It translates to CASSFGRQFGYTF.